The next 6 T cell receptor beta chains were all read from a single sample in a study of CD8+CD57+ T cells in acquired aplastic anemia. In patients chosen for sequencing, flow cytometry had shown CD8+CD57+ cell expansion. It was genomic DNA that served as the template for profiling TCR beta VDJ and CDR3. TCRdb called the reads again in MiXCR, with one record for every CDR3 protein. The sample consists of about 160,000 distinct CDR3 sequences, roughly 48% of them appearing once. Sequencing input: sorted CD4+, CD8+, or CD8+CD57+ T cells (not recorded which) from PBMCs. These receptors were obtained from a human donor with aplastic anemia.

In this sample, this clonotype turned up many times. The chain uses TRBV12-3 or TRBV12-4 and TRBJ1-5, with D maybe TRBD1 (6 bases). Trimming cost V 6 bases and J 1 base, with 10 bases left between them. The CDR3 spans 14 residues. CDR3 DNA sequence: TGTGCCAGCAGCTTAACAGGGAGCAATCAGCCCCAGCATTTT. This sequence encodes CASSLTGSNQPQHF.

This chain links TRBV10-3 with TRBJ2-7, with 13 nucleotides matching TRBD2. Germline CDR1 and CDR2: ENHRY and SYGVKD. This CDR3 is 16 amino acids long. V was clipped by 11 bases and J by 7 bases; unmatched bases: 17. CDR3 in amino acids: CAYARTSGSWGEEQYF. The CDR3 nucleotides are TGTGCCTACGCCCGGACTAGCGGGAGCTGGGGGGAAGAGCAGTACTTC.

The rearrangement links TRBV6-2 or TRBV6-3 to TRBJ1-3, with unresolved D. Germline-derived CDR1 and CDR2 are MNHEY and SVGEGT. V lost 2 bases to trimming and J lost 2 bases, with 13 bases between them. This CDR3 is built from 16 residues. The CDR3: CASSYAAPETGNTIYF. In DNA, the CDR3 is TGTGCCAGCAGTTACGCAGCGCCCGAAACTGGAAACACCATATATTTT.

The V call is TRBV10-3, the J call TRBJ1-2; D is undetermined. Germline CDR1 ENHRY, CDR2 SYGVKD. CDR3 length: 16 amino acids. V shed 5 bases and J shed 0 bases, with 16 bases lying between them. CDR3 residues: CAISLQAESPNYGYTF. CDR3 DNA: TGTGCCATCAGTCTCCAGGCAGAATCTCCTAACTATGGCTACACCTTC.

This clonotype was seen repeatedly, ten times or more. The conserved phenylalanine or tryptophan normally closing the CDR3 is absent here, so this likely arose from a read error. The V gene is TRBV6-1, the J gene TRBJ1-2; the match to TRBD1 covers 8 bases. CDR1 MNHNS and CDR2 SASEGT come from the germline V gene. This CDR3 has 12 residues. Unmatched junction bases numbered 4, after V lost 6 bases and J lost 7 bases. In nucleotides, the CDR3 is TGTGCCAGCAGAGGACAGGGTGGTGGCTACACCCTC. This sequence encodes CASRGQGGGYTL.

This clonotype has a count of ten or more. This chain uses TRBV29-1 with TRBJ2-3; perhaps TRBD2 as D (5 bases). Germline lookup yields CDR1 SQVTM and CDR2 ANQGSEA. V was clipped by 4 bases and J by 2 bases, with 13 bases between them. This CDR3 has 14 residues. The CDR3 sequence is CSVVHPGYTDTQYF. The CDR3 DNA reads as TGCAGCGTTGTCCATCCGGGATACACAGATACGCAGTATTTT.